These 13 T cell receptor beta chains came from one sample sequenced in a study of T cell responses to AZD1222 COVID-19 vaccine. Libraries were prepared by immunoSEQ multiplex PCR; TCRdb keeps only in-frame clonotypes and omits some of them. Of more than 140,000 clones in the sample, approximately 93% were seen once. The sequencing here drew on peripheral blood, taken on day 0 of MenACWY control vaccination. Receptors were obtained from an adult in good health.

The gene calls are TRBV3-1 (or the pseudogene TRBV3-2) and TRBJ1-2; tentative D call: TRBD1 (6 bases). The germline V and J ends were trimmed by 2 bases and 4 bases, with 14 bases remaining between them. This CDR3 has 15 residues. Germline V gene lookup returns CDR1 LGHDT and CDR2 YNNKEL (reference sequence). Here the CDR3 reads CASSQNRALSYGYTF. DNA of the CDR3: TGTGCCAGCAGCCAAAACAGGGCGTTGTCCTATGGCTACACCTTC.

This clone was observed a few times. V gene TRBV5-4 combines with J gene TRBJ2-7; 9 bases fit TRBD1. Germline CDR1 and CDR2: SGHNT and YYREEE (reference sequence). The CDR3 runs to 14 residues. V shed 4 bases and J 4 bases; nucleotides not matched to a gene: 6. The CDR3 loop is CASSRRDRAYEQYF. The CDR3 DNA follows: TGTGCCAGCAGCCGCCGGGACAGGGCTTACGAGCAGTACTTC.

As regards this clone: Compared with germline, one end of the junction differs, possibly owing to a read error. The chain employs TRBV28 and TRBJ1-5; D gene ambiguous. The CDR3 runs to 12 residues. Germline CDR1 and CDR2: MDHEN and SYDVKM. The CDR3 region is CASNPSIQPQHF. CDR3 coding DNA: TGTGCCAGCAACCCTAGCATTCAGCCCCAGCATTTT.

The chain uses TRBV9 and TRBJ2-5, with D perhaps matching TRBD1 or TRBD2 (5 bases each). Germline CDR1 reads SGDLS; CDR2 reads YYNGEE. V was cut by 4 bases and J by 1 base, with 11 bases left in between. This CDR3 is 14 amino acids long. The CDR3 loop is CASSPGTGQETQYF. DNA for the CDR3: TGTGCCAGCAGCCCAGGGACGGGCCAAGAGACCCAGTACTTC.

CDR3 region: CASSGAPRGEAFF. CDR3 in DNA: TGTGCCAGCTCCGGGGCTCCTAGGGGTGAAGCTTTCTTT. The J gene is TRBJ1-1, the V gene TRBV28; tentatively, D is TRBD1 (5 bases). The ends were cut back, 8 bases at V and 7 bases at J, with 17 bases in the middle. CDR3 length: 13 residues. Germline V gene sequence: CDR1 MDHEN, CDR2 SYDVKM.

The V and J genes are TRBV5-6 and TRBJ1-1, with D possibly TRBD1 on 6 matching bases. The V gene lost 0 bases and the J gene lost 2 bases, with 11 bases spanning the gap. The CDR3 extends over 15 amino acids. Germline CDR1 is SGHDT and CDR2 is YYEEEE. As DNA, the CDR3 is TGTGCCAGCAGCTTGGTGGGGGACAAAAACACTGAAGCTTTCTTT. This translates into CASSLVGDKNTEAFF.

This clone was counted once. The rearrangement uses TRBV12-5 and TRBJ1-1; 11 bases agree with TRBD1. The CDR3 is 18 residues long. The germline V gene encodes CDR1 LGHNT and CDR2 FRNRAP. V shed 2 bases, J shed 4 bases, and the junction held 12 bases outside the gene matches. This CDR3 is CASGLTRTGGASITEAFF. The CDR3, as DNA: TGTGCTAGTGGTTTGACCCGGACAGGGGGCGCCTCAATCACTGAAGCTTTCTTT.

The gene calls are TRBV5-6 and TRBJ2-2; maybe TRBD2 (5 bases). Germline V gene sequence: CDR1 SGHDT, CDR2 YYEEEE. The V end was cut by 0 bases, the J end by 6 bases, with 15 bases between. The CDR3 covers 16 residues. The CDR3 sequence is CASSLAGVGRAGELFF. CDR3 nucleotide sequence: TGTGCCAGCAGCTTGGCCGGGGTAGGACGCGCCGGGGAGCTGTTTTTT.

The genes are TRBV5-5 and TRBJ2-7; D is unresolved. Trimming shortened V by 0 bases and J by 1 base, and 11 bases separated the two germline ends. The CDR3 is 15 amino acids. Germline V lookup: CDR1 SGHKS, CDR2 YYEKEE (reference sequence). The DNA of the CDR3 is TGTGCCAGCAGCTTGGGTATATATGCGTCCTACGAGCAGTACTTC. Residues: CASSLGIYASYEQYF.

The chain recombines TRBV5-6 with TRBJ1-2; 7 nucleotides align to TRBD1. Germline-derived CDR1 and CDR2 are SGHDT and YYEEEE. The CDR3 covers 17 residues. V was pared by 1 base and J by 4 bases, with 13 bases of the junction left unmatched. The CDR3 coding sequence is TGTGCCAGCAGCTTGAAGGGTGGGGCAGGGGGAACCTATGGCTACACCTTC. It encodes CASSLKGGAGGTYGYTF.

A word on this clone: Other DNA sequences within the sample encode an identical CDR3. V usage is TRBV5-1 and J usage is TRBJ2-3; D is unresolved. Trimming shortened V by 2 bases and J by 2 bases, and 0 bases separated the two germline ends. Looked up from germline, CDR1 is SGHRS and CDR2 is YFSETQ. The CDR3 is made up of 11 amino acids. CDR3: CASSFTDTQYF. The CDR3 region has the DNA TGCGCCAGCAGCTTCACAGATACGCAGTATTTT.

The J gene is TRBJ1-1, the V gene TRBV4-1; the match to TRBD1 covers 8 bases. This CDR3 is 17 amino acids long. Germline lookup yields CDR1 MGHRA and CDR2 YSYEKL. V was clipped by 0 bases and J by 7 bases; unmatched bases: 13. The CDR3 spells CASSQDNDRGHPSEAFF. The CDR3 coding sequence is TGCGCCAGCAGCCAAGACAACGACAGGGGCCATCCAAGTGAAGCTTTCTTT.

This chain joins TRBV5-4 and TRBJ1-6; possible D gene TRBD1, 5 bases. CDR1 and CDR2 from the germline V gene are SGHNT and YYREEE (reference sequence). This CDR3 contains 14 residues. V was pared by 4 bases and J by 10 bases, with 15 bases between. CDR3 region: CASSPDIFDSPLHF. CDR3 nucleotide sequence: TGTGCCAGCAGCCCGGACATTTTCGACTCACCCCTCCACTTT.